The following is a TCR beta chain sequence with its context. Adult Caucasians living in Nashville, Tennessee made up all of the donors. The sample comes from a study of shared clonotypes between healthy human individuals. Across the study: Donors consisted of a couple of women and three men between 18 and 49.

Replicate PCRs for unsorted PBMC used around 270 ng DNA (approximately 31,000 T cell genomes). Sequencing on ten immunoSEQ deep assay plates was performed for unsorted PBMC DNA. TCRdb's copy holds only in-frame clones and misses some; the assay was immunoSEQ multiplex PCR. This table holds a few hundred thousand clones, around 81% found once. This TCR came from a woman between 40 and 55 years old in good health. Some clones in this sample may be carry-over from other donors' samples. The sample was PBMCs.

CDR3 sequence (DNA): TGTGCCTGGAGCTTAAGCTCCTACAATGAGCAGTTCTTC. Encoded protein: CAWSLSSYNEQFF. The gene calls are TRBV30 and TRBJ2-1; no clear D gene. The germline V gene encodes CDR1 GTSNPN and CDR2 SVGIG (reference sequence). V gave up 3 bases and J gave up 0 bases, with 6 bases separating them. The CDR3 runs to 13 residues.